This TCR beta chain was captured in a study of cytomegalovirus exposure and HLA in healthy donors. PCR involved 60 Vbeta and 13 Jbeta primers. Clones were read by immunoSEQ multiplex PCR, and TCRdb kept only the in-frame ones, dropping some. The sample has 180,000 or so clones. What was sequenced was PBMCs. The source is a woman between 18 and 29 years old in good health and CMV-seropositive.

Written as DNA, the CDR3 is TGTGCCAGCAGCTTAGTCGGGGAGAGCTCCTACGAGCAGTACTTC. Amino acid sequence: CASSLVGESSYEQYF. The rearrangement joins TRBV7-2 to TRBJ2-7; maybe TRBD2 (5 bases). The CDR3 is 15 residues long. Germline V gene data show CDR1 as SGHTA and CDR2 as FQGNSA. Trimming pared 1 base from V and 0 bases from J, leaving 10 bases between.